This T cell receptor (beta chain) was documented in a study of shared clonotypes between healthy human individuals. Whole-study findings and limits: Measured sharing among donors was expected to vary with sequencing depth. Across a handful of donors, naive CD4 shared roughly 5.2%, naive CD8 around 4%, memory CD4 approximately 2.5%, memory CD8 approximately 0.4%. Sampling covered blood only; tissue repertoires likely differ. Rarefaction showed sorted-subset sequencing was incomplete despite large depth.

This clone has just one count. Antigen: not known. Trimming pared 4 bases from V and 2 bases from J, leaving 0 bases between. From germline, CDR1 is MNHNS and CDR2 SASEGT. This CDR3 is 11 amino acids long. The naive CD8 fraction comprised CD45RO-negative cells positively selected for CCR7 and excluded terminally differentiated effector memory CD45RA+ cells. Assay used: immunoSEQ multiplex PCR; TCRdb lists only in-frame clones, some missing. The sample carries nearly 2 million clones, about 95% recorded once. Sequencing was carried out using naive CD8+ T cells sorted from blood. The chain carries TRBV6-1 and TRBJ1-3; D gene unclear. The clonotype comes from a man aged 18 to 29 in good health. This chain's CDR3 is CASSAGNTIYF. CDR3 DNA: TGTGCCAGCAGTGCTGGAAACACCATATATTTT.